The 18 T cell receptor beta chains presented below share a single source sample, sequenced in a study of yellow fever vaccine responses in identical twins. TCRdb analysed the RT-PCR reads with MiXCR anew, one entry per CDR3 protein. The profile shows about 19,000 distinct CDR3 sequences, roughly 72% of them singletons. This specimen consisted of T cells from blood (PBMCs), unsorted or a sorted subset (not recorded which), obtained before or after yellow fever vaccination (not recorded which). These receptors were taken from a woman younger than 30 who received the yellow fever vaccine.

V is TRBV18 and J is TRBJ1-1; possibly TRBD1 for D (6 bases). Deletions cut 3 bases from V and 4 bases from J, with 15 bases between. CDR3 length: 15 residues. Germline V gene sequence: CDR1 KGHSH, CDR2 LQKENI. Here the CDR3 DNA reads TGTGCCAGCTCACCCAACATAGGGGGTGGCACTGAAGCTTTCTTT. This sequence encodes CASSPNIGGGTEAFF.

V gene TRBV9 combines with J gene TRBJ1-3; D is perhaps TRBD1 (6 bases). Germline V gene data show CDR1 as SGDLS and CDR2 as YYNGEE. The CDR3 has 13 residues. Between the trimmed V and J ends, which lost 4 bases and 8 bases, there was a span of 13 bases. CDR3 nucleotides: TGTGCCAGCAGCACCCAGGGGTCGGACACCATATATTTT. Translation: CASSTQGSDTIYF.

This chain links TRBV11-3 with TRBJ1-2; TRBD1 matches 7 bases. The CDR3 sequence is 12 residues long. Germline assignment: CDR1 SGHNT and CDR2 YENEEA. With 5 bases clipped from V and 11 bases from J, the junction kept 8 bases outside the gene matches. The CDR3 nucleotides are TGTGCCAGCAGCCCACAGGGGTTCCAGTACACCTTC. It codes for CASSPQGFQYTF. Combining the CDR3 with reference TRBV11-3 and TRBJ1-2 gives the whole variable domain EAGVVQSPRYKIIEKKQPVAFWCNPISGHNTLYWYLQNLGQGPELLIRYENEEAVDDSQLPKDRFSAERLKGVDSTLKIQPAELGDSAVYLCASSPQGFQYTFGSGTRLTVV.

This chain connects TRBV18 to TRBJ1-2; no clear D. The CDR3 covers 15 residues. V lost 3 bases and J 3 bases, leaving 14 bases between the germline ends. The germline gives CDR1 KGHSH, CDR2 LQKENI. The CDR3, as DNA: TGTGCCAGCTCACCCCCTGCCCGGCTATACTATGGCTACACCTTC. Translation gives CASSPPARLYYGYTF.

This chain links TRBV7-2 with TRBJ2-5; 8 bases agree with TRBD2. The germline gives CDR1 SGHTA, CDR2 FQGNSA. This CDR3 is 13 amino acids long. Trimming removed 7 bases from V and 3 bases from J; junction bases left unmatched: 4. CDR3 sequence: CASTLSGEETQYF. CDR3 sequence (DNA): TGTGCCAGCACCCTTAGCGGGGAAGAGACCCAGTACTTC. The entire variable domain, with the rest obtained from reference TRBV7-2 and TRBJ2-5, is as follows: GAGVSQSPSNKVTEKGKDVELRCDPISGHTALYWYRQSLGQGLEFLIYFQGNSAPDKSGLPSDRFSAERTGGSVSTLTIQRTQQEDSAVYLCASTLSGEETQYFGPGTRLLVL.

The CDR3 loop reads CSVDRANTDTQYF. Written as DNA, the CDR3 is TGCAGCGTTGACAGGGCCAACACAGATACGCAGTATTTT. The genes are TRBV29-1 and TRBJ2-3; a weak D match, TRBD1 (5 bases). Germline values: CDR1 SQVTM, CDR2 ANQGSEA. With 3 bases removed from V and 2 bases from J, the gap between germline ends came to 9 bases. This CDR3 has 13 amino acids.

The CDR3 nucleotides read TGTGCCAGCAGCGCTACTGGTGAAGAGACCCAGTACTTC. Its protein is CASSATGEETQYF. The chain uses TRBV13 and TRBJ2-5; D not certain. In germline, CDR1 is PRHDT, CDR2 FYEKMQ (reference sequence). This CDR3 contains 13 residues. The V and J ends lost 5 bases and 3 bases respectively, with 10 bases between them. Together with reference TRBV13 and TRBJ2-5, the CDR3 gives the full variable domain: AAGVIQSPRHLIKEKRETATLKCYPIPRHDTVYWYQQGPGQDPQFLISFYEKMQSDKGSIPDRFSAQQFSDYHSELNMSSLELGDSALYFCASSATGEETQYFGPGTRLLVL.

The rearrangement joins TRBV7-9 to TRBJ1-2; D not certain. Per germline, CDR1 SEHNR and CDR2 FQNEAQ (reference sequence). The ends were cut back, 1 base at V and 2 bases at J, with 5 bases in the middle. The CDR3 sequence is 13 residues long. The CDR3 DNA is TGTGCCAGCAGCTTAGAGGCGAACTATGGCTACACCTTC. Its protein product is CASSLEANYGYTF.

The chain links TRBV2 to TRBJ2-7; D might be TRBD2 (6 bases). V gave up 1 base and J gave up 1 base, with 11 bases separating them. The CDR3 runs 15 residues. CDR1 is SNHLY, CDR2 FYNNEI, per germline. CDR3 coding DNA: TGTGCCAGCAGTGAAGACACAGGACTATCCTACGAGCAGTACTTC. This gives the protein CASSEDTGLSYEQYF.

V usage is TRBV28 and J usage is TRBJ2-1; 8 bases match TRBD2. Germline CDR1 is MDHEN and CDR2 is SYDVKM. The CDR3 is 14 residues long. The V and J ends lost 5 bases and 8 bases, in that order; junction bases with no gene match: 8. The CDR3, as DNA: TGTGCCAGCAGTACAAATAGCGGGATAGATGAGCAGTTCTTC. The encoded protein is CASSTNSGIDEQFF. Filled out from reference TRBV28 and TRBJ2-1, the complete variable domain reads DVKVTQSSRYLVKRTGEKVFLECVQDMDHENMFWYRQDPGLGLRLIYFSYDVKMKEKGDIPEGYSVSREKKERFSLILESASTNQTSMYLCASSTNSGIDEQFFGPGTRLTVL.

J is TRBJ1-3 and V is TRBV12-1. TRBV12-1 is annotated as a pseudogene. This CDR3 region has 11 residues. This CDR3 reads CASSFGNTIYF. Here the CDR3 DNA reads TGTGCCAGCAGCTTTGGAAACACCATATATTTT.

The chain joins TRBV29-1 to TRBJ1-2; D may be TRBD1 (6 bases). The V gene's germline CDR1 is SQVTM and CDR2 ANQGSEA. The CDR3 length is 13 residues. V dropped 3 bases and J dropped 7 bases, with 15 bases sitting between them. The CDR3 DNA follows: TGCAGCGTTGATGGTGTGTACAGGGCTGGCTACACCTTC. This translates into CSVDGVYRAGYTF. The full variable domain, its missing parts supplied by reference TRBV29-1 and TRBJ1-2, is SAVISQKPSRDICQRGTSLTIQCQVDSQVTMMFWYRQQPGQSLTLIATANQGSEATYESGFVIDKFPISRPNLTFSTLTVSNMSPEDSSIYLCSVDGVYRAGYTFGSGTRLTVV.

CDR3 residues: CASSRGAGQQETQYF. In DNA form, the CDR3 reads TGCGCCAGCAGCCGAGGTGCGGGACAGCAAGAGACCCAGTACTTC. J is TRBJ2-5 and V is TRBV5-1, with D possibly matching TRBD1 (7 bases). Germline CDR1 is SGHRS and CDR2 is YFSETQ. This CDR3 is built from 15 residues. V was clipped by 4 bases and J by 2 bases, with 15 bases between them.

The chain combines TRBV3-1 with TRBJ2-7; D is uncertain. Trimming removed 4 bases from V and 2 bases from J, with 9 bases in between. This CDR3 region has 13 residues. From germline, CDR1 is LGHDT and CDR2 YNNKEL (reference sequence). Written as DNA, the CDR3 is TGTGCCAGCAGCCTGGGCGGAACCTACGAGCAGTACTTC. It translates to CASSLGGTYEQYF.

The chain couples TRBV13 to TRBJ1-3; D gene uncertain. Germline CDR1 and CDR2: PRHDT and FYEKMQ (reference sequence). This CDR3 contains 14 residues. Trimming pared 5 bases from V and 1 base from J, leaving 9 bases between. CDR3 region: CASSPHPSGNTIYF. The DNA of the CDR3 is TGTGCCAGCAGCCCCCATCCGTCTGGAAACACCATATATTTT.

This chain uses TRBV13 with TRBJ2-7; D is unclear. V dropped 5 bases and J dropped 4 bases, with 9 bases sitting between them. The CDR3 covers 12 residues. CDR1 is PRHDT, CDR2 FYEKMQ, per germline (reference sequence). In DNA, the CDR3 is TGTGCCAGCAGCAAGGACGGTTACGAGCAGTACGTC. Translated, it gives CASSKDGYEQYV.

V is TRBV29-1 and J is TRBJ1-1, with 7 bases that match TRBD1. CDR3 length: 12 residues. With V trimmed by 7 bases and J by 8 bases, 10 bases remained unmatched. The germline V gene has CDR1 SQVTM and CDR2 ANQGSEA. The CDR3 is CSARGMTGEAFF. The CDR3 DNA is TGCAGCGCTCGGGGGATGACAGGGGAAGCTTTCTTT.

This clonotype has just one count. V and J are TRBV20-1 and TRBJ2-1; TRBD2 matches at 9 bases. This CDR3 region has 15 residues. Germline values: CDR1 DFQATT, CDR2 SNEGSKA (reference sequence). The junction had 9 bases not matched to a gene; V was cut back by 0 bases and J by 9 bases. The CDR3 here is CSARDLEREASEQFF. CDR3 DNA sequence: TGCAGTGCTAGAGATCTAGAGCGGGAGGCCAGTGAGCAGTTCTTC.